Shown below are 17 T cell receptor beta chains from a single sample sequenced in a study of blood T cell repertoires in COVID-19. The protocol was immunoSEQ multiplex PCR, while the TCRdb copy is restricted to in-frame clones and leaves out a portion. In the table there are approximately 130,000 clones, roughly 81% of which are singletons. Material: peripheral blood. The receptors here all came from a human donor in a cohort sampled during active COVID-19.

J is TRBJ1-1 and V is TRBV10-2; D perhaps matches TRBD1 (6 bases). Trimming cost V 0 bases and J 11 bases, with 13 bases left between them. The germline CDR1 and CDR2 sequences are WSHSY and SAAADI. The CDR3 covers 13 residues. The DNA for the CDR3 is TGCGCCAGCAGTGAGTCGGGACAAGTCGACGCTTTCTTT. Translating gives CASSESGQVDAFF.

The chain recombines TRBV6-2 or TRBV6-3 with TRBJ2-5; 11 nucleotides align to TRBD1. This CDR3 is built from 15 residues. The germline gives CDR1 MNHEY, CDR2 SVGEGT. V shed 5 bases and J 2 bases; nucleotides not matched to a gene: 4. The CDR3, as DNA: TGTGCCAGCAGTGGGACAGGGGGTAAACAAGAGACCCAGTACTTC. This sequence encodes CASSGTGGKQETQYF.

V and J are TRBV6-1 and TRBJ2-2; tentative D call: TRBD1 (5 bases). The CDR3 length is 14 residues. V was cut by 0 bases and J by 7 bases, with 9 bases left in between. The germline V gene encodes CDR1 MNHNS and CDR2 SASEGT. CDR3: CASSEAQGYGELFF. DNA of the CDR3: TGTGCCAGCAGTGAAGCTCAGGGTTACGGGGAGCTGTTTTTT.

The V call is TRBV20-1, the J call TRBJ1-2; D not resolved. With 2 bases removed from V and 3 bases from J, the gap between germline ends came to 4 bases. CDR1 and CDR2 (germline): DFQATT, SNEGSKA (reference sequence). The CDR3 length is 11 residues. The CDR3 is CSARQDYGYTF. CDR3 bases: TGCAGTGCTAGACAGGACTATGGCTACACCTTC.

The chain joins TRBV5-1 to TRBJ1-1; TRBD1 matches 9 bases. The germline V gene has CDR1 SGHRS and CDR2 YFSETQ. There are 15 residues in the CDR3. V was pared by 3 bases and J by 5 bases, with 8 bases of the junction left unmatched. The CDR3 sequence is CASSSSPGQGTEAFF. The CDR3, as DNA: TGCGCCAGCAGCTCGTCTCCGGGACAGGGAACTGAAGCTTTCTTT.

The CDR3 sequence: CASSLWRGGAGMTTEAFF. Here the CDR3 DNA reads TGTGCCAGCAGTTTATGGCGAGGGGGCGCGGGTATGACCACTGAAGCTTTCTTT. The chain couples TRBV27 to TRBJ1-1; 7 bases align to TRBD1. Trimming removed 1 base from V and 4 bases from J; junction bases left unmatched: 15. The germline gives CDR1 MNHEY, CDR2 SMNVEV (reference sequence). This CDR3 has 18 amino acids.

The rearrangement links TRBV14 to TRBJ1-1, with D maybe TRBD1 (6 bases). V was trimmed by 5 bases and J by 3 bases, leaving 28 bases between them. Germline CDR1 is SGHDN and CDR2 is FVKESK. The CDR3 sequence is 19 residues long. CDR3: CASSTLRGFAGEGDTEAFF. Written as DNA, the CDR3 is TGTGCCAGCAGCACACTAAGGGGGTTCGCGGGTGAAGGGGACACTGAAGCTTTCTTT. The full variable domain, its missing parts supplied by reference TRBV14 and TRBJ1-1, is EAGVTQFPSHSVIEKGQTVTLRCDPISGHDNLYWYRRVMGKEIKFLLHFVKESKQDESGMPNNRFLAERTGGTYSTLKVQPAELEDSGVYFCASSTLRGFAGEGDTEAFFGQGTRLTVV.

The chain has TRBV25-1 and TRBJ1-6, with TRBD1 identical over 8 bases. V lost 3 bases, J lost 3 bases, and 1 base stayed unmatched. Germline-derived CDR1 and CDR2 are MGHDK and SYGVNS. This CDR3 has 15 residues. The CDR3 DNA reads as TGTGCCAGCAGTGACGACAGGGGCTATAATTCACCCCTCCACTTT. Its protein is CASSDDRGYNSPLHF.

The chain joins TRBV18 to TRBJ2-5; the match to TRBD2 covers 15 bases. There are 19 residues in the CDR3. Looked up from germline, CDR1 is KGHSH and CDR2 is LQKENI. Trimming cost V 3 bases and J 1 base; bases outside gene matches: 9. The CDR3 loop reads CASSPYRTSGGASQETQYF. CDR3 in DNA: TGTGCCAGCTCACCCTACCGGACTAGCGGGGGGGCTTCCCAAGAGACCCAGTACTTC.

The chain couples TRBV19 to TRBJ1-3; no firm D call. Trimming removed 9 bases from V and 1 base from J, with 19 bases in between. CDR1 is LNHDA and CDR2 is SQIVND in the germline V gene (reference sequence). The CDR3 has 16 amino acids. CDR3 sequence: CASSTPFARSGNTIYF. The CDR3 DNA reads as TGTGCCAGCTCTACCCCCTTTGCTAGGTCTGGAAACACCATATATTTT.

The chain has TRBV29-1 and TRBJ2-3; weak D call: TRBD2 (6 bases). CDR3 size: 13 residues. The V gene's germline CDR1 is SQVTM and CDR2 ANQGSEA. The ends were cut back, 7 bases at V and 1 base at J, with 12 bases in the middle. The CDR3 DNA sequence: TGCAGCGCCCGGCAGCGGGGCACAGATACGCAGTATTTT. Translated, it gives CSARQRGTDTQYF.

This clone was detected once. The rearrangement uses TRBV12-3 or TRBV12-4 and TRBJ2-3; 7 positions agree with TRBD1. The junction had 2 bases not matched to a gene; V was cut back by 6 bases and J by 5 bases. CDR3 length equals 12 residues. The CDR3: CASRDRLDTQYF. The CDR3 DNA reads as TGTGCCAGCAGGGACAGGTTAGATACGCAGTATTTT.

V usage is TRBV7-9 and J usage is TRBJ2-3, with 9 bases that match TRBD2. V lost 3 bases to trimming and J lost 1 base; unmatched junction nucleotides: 2. The CDR3 runs to 15 residues. Germline V gives CDR1 SEHNR, CDR2 FQNEAQ (reference sequence). The CDR3 DNA reads as TGTGCCAGCAGCTTGCCTAGCGGGGGCACAGATACGCAGTATTTT. It yields the protein CASSLPSGGTDTQYF.

The rearrangement links TRBV20-1 to TRBJ2-1; 13 positions match TRBD2. Germline V gene lookup returns CDR1 DFQATT and CDR2 SNEGSKA (reference sequence). V gave up 3 bases and J gave up 3 bases; unmatched junction bases: 8. The length of the CDR3 is 17 residues. DNA for the CDR3: TGCAGTGCTAGTAGGACTAGCGGGGGTTTGGGCTACAATGAGCAGTTCTTC. Protein sequence: CSASRTSGGLGYNEQFF.

The chain joins TRBV5-1 to TRBJ1-6; D gene ambiguous. Germline V gene lookup returns CDR1 SGHRS and CDR2 YFSETQ. The V end lost 0 bases, the J end lost 6 bases, and 16 bases lay between the germline ends. This CDR3 comprises 17 residues. The CDR3 spells CASSLDVRGTSNSPLHF. The CDR3 nucleotides are TGCGCCAGCAGCTTGGATGTCCGGGGAACCAGTAATTCACCCCTCCACTTT.

This chain connects TRBV6-5 to TRBJ2-5, with TRBD1 as a possible D gene (6 bases). Looked up from germline, CDR1 is MNHEY and CDR2 is SVGAGI. This CDR3 has 14 residues. Trimming cost V 4 bases and J 0 bases, with 9 bases left between them. CDR3 coding DNA: TGTGCCAGCAGTTTCCAGGGGTACCAAGAGACCCAGTACTTC. Translated, it gives CASSFQGYQETQYF.

The rearrangement links TRBV7-8 to TRBJ2-7; 9 bases agree with TRBD2. CDR3 size: 15 residues. J gave up 0 bases and V 5 bases, and 5 bases lay outside the gene matches. Germline V CDR1 and CDR2: SGHVS, FQNEAQ. This chain's CDR3 is CASSPMTSGSYEQYF. The CDR3 DNA follows: TGTGCCAGCAGCCCAATGACTAGCGGCTCCTACGAGCAGTACTTC.